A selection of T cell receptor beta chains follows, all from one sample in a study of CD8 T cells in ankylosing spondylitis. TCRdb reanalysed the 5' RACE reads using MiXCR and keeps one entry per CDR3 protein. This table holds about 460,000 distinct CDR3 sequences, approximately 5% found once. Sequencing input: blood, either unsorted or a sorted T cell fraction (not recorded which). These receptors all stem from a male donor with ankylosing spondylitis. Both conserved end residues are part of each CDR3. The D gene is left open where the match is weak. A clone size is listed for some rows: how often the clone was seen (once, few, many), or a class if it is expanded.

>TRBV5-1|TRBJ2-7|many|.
TGCGCCAGCAGCCGCCTATCGGGGTCCCCCTACGAGCAGTACTTC
CASSRLSGSPYEQYF
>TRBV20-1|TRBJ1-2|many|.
TGCAGTGCTAGAGGCGGTGGGGCATTTAACTATGGCTACACCTTC
CSARGGGAFNYGYTF
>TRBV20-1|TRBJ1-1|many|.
TGCAGTGCGGGGGCGGGCAGGGGAGGAGCTGAAGCTTTCTTT
CSAGAGRGGAEAFF
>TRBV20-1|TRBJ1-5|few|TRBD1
TGCTGTGCTAGAGTCGGGACAGGATTTTATAGCAATCAGCCCCAGCATTTT
CCARVGTGFYSNQPQHF
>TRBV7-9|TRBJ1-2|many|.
TGTGCCAGCAGCTTGCTGACGGGCTATGGCTACACCTTC
CASSLLTGYGYTF
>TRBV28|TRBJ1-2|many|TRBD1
TGTGCCAGCAGTTCCCCTGGAAGGGGACAGAGCTACACCTTC
CASSSPGRGQSYTF
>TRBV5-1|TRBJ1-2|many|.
TGCGCCAGCAGCCTGGGGACATCGGGAGGCTACACCTTC
CASSLGTSGGYTF
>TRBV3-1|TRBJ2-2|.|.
TGTGCCAGCAGCCAAGTGGGGTTGGCCGGGGAGCTGTTTTTT
CASSQVGLAGELFF
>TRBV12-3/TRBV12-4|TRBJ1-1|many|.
TGTGCCAGCAGTTTCACAGGGAGGAGGAACACTGAACCTTTCTTT
CASSFTGRRNTEPFF
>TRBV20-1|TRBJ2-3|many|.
TGCAGTGCTAGAAGAGCTCCTAGCACAGATACGCAGTATTTT
CSARRAPSTDTQYF
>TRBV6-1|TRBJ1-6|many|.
TGTGCCAGCAGTGAAGAATGGGGTTCACCCCTCCACTTT
CASSEEWGSPLHF
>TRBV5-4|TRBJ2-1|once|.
TGTGCCAGCAGCTTTGCGGGACTCTCCTACAATGAGCAGTTCTTC
CASSFAGLSYNEQFF
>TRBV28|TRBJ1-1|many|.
TGTGCCAGCAGGGGAGGACGGCGACCGAACACTGAAGCTTTCTTT
CASRGGRRPNTEAFF
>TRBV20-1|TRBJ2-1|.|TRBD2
TGCAGTGGCCTCAGCGGGGGTCCCTACAATGAGCAGTTCTTC
CSGLSGGPYNEQFF
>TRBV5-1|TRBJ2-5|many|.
TGCGCCAGCAGCTTGGAGGGGTTGAGAAGAGCCCAAGAGACCCAGTACTTC
CASSLEGLRRAQETQYF
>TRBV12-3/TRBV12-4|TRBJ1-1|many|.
TGTGCCAGCAGTGGCAGCGGGAACACTGAAGCTTTCTTT
CASSGSGNTEAFF
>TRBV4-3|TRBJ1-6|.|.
TGCGCCAGGATGGACACCTCCCTCCACTTT
CARMDTSLHF
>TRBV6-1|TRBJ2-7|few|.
TGTGCCAGCGATTTTGGCTCCTACGAGCAGTACTTC
CASDFGSYEQYF
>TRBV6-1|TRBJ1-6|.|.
TGTGCCAGCGCCCATTCAGGGGAGCGTGTGGGTTCACCCCTCCACTTT
CASAHSGERVGSPLHF
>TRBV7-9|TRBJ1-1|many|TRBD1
TGTGCCAGCAGCTTATGGACAGGGGGGGACACTGAAGCTTTCTTT
CASSLWTGGDTEAFF
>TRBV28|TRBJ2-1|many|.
TGTGCCAGCAGTTTAAGAGGGATACGTGAGCAGTTCTTC
CASSLRGIREQFF
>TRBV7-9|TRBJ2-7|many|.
TGTGCCAGCAGCTTAGCAGTTGAGCAGTACTTC
CASSLAVEQYF
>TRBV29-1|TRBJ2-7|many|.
TGCAGCGTGGGAGCCGGGGTATACGAGCAGTACTTC
CSVGAGVYEQYF
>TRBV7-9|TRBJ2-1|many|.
TGTGCCAGCAGCCCCTCACGGGGCAATGAGCAGTTCTTC
CASSPSRGNEQFF
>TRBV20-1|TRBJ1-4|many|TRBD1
TGCAGTGCTAGAAATGGGCAGGGGGATGAAAAACTGTTTTTT
CSARNGQGDEKLFF
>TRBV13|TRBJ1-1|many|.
TGTGCCAGCAGCTTAGCGGGGAAAGCTTTCTTT
CASSLAGKAFF
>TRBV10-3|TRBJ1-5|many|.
TGTGCCATCAGCGGGGGGGGTCCTTATCAGCCCCAGCATTTT
CAISGGGPYQPQHF
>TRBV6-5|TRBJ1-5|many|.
TGTGCCAGCAGTTATAGCAGGCGAAATCAGCCCCAGCATTTT
CASSYSRRNQPQHF
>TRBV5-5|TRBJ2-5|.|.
TGTGCCAGCAGCTCCACGGCCACCGCGGAGACCCAGTACTTC
CASSSTATAETQYF
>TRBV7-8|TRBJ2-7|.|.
TGTGCCAGCAGCTTCGAATGGACCTACGAGCAGTACTTC
CASSFEWTYEQYF